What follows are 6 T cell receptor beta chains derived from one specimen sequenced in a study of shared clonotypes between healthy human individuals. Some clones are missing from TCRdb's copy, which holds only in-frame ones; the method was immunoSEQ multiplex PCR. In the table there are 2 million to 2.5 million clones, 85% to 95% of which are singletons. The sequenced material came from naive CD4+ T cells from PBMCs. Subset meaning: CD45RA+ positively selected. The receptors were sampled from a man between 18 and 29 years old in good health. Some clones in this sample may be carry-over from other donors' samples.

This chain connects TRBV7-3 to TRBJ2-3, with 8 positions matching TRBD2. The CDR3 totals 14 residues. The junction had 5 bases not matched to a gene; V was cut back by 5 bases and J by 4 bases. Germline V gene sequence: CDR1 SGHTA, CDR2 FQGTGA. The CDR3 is CASSRGLVSDTQYF. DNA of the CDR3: TGTGCCAGCAGCCGGGGACTAGTCTCAGATACGCAGTATTTT.

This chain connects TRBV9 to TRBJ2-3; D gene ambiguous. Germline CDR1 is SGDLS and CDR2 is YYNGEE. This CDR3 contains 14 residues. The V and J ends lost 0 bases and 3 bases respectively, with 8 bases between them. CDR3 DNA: TGTGCCAGCAGCGTAGCTATGAGGACAGATACGCAGTATTTT. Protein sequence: CASSVAMRTDTQYF.

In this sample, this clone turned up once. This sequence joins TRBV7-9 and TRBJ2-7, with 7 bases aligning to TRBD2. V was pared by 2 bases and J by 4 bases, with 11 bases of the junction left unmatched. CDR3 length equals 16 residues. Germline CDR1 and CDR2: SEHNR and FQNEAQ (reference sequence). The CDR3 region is CASSLLGREWSYEQYF. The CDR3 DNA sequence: TGTGCCAGCAGCTTACTGGGGCGGGAGTGGTCGTACGAGCAGTACTTC.

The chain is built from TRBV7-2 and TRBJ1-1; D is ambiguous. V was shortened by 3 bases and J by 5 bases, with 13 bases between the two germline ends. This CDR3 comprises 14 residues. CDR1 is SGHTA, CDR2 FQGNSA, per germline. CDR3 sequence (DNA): TGTGCCAGCAGCTTGCCCTCCCGAGGTACTGAAGCTTTCTTT. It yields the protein CASSLPSRGTEAFF. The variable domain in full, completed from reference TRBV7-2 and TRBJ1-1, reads GAGVSQSPSNKVTEKGKDVELRCDPISGHTALYWYRQSLGQGLEFLIYFQGNSAPDKSGLPSDRFSAERTGGSVSTLTIQRTQQEDSAVYLCASSLPSRGTEAFFGQGTRLTVV.

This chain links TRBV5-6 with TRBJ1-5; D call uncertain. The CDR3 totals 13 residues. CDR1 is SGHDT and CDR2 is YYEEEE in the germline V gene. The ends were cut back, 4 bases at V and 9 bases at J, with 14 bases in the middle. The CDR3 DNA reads TGTGCCAGCAGCGCTCAGGCGCGCCGGCCCCAGCATTTT. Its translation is CASSAQARRPQHF.

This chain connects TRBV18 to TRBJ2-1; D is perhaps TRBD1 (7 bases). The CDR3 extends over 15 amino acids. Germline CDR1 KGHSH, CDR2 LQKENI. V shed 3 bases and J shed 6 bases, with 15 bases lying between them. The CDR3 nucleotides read TGTGCCAGCTCACCCCTACAGCAGGGGGGCAATGAGCAGTTCTTC. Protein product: CASSPLQQGGNEQFF.